This section outlines one TCR beta chain sequence together with its context. As yet, its antigen is unknown. The data derive from a study of cytomegalovirus exposure and HLA in healthy donors. Study observations and caveats: Presence/absence analyses took donor sequencing depth as roughly uniform.

PCR involved 60 Vbeta and 13 Jbeta primers. Assay used: immunoSEQ multiplex PCR; TCRdb lists only in-frame clones, some missing. The sample includes under 150,000 clones, 76% seen only once; the top ten take 1.5% to 2%. The CDR3 is 13 amino acids. V was clipped by 4 bases and J by 7 bases; unmatched bases: 4. Germline CDR1 and CDR2: SGHNT and YYREEE (reference sequence). Sequencing input: PBMCs. The TCR was taken from a middle-aged woman in good health and CMV-seronegative. The chain carries TRBV5-4 and TRBJ1-3; 8 bases line up with TRBD1. Written as DNA, the CDR3 is TGTGCCAGCAGCCAAGGACAGGGCAACACCATATATTTT. This translates into CASSQGQGNTIYF. Variable domain in full (rest from reference TRBV5-4 and TRBJ1-3): ETGVTQSPTHLIKTRGQQVTLRCSSQSGHNTVSWYQQALGQGPQFIFQYYREEENGRGNFPPRFSGLQFPNYSSELNVNALELDDSALYLCASSQGQGNTIYFGEGSWLTVV.